The present T cell receptor (beta chain) was sequenced within a study of T cell repertoires in cytomegalovirus infection. Study at large: Alongside well-studied HLA-B-restricted CMV epitopes, recently identified HLA-C-restricted CMV epitopes were also used. Study findings and constraints: There were HLA-C-restricted CMV-specific TCR beta clonotypes dominating the ex vivo response.

TCRdb passed the reads through MiXCR, listing each CDR3 protein once. The data show 600,000 to 700,000 distinct CDR3 sequences, about 30% seen once. Regarding this clonotype: Its antigen remains unknown.

The origin of this receptor is a human donor in good health (CMV status not recorded). Some clones in this sample may be carry-over from other donors' samples. Here the sequenced sample was cultured PBMCs, taken from culture after CMV antigen stimulation.

CDR3 amino acids: CASKKTEYRTDTQYF. The DNA for the CDR3 is TGTGCCAGCAAAAAGACGGAATACCGCACAGATACGCAGTATTTT. The chain links TRBV2 to TRBJ2-3; D ambiguous. The CDR3 is 15 residues long. Trimming took off 7 bases at V and 1 base at J, with 15 bases between the two ends. Germline V gives CDR1 SNHLY, CDR2 FYNNEI.